This entry describes one T cell receptor beta chain. Its antigen is unknown. Base qualities are not recorded, but no much larger clone differs from it by a single base. This sample stems from a study of response to subunit inactivated influenza vaccine listed by TCRdb under 2018. Regarding the complete study: Deep quantitative profiling of the T cell receptor repertoire was used in the study to follow responses to a trivalent subunit inactivated influenza vaccine. Here is what the overall study found, with its caveats: The authors suggested that each seasonal influenza vaccination may recruit only a limited number of new T cells.

V drops 11 bases and J drops 6 bases, leaving 17 bases in between. The CDR3 covers 13 residues, taking in both the cysteine and the phenylalanine. Kept here is only the CDR3 DNA, which spans 39 bases and is read in frame from base 1. The library was produced with RT-PCR. Instrument on record: Illumina HiSeq 2500. Starting from the raw public reads, TCRdb applied fastp trimming at Q25, assembled clones with MiXCR and retained in-frame beta chains. Merged by CDR3 protein, the rows form single entries marked with the most common genes and DNA. A total of about 500,000 distinct CDR3 sequences appear in this sample, approximately 7.7% of them only once. The leading ten clones occupy around 12% of the sample.

The chain is assembled from TRBV12-3 or TRBV12-4 and TRBJ2-1, with an unclear D gene assignment. Specimen: PBMCs from blood, collected around 25 months after vaccination. The TCR originated in a man in his fifties or sixties who received an inactivated influenza vaccine. Donor details come from another sample of the same person, matched by shared clones. The nucleotide sequence is TGTGCCGCCATGCAATCGGTTAGCAATGAGCAGTTCTTC. Its protein is CAAMQSVSNEQFF.